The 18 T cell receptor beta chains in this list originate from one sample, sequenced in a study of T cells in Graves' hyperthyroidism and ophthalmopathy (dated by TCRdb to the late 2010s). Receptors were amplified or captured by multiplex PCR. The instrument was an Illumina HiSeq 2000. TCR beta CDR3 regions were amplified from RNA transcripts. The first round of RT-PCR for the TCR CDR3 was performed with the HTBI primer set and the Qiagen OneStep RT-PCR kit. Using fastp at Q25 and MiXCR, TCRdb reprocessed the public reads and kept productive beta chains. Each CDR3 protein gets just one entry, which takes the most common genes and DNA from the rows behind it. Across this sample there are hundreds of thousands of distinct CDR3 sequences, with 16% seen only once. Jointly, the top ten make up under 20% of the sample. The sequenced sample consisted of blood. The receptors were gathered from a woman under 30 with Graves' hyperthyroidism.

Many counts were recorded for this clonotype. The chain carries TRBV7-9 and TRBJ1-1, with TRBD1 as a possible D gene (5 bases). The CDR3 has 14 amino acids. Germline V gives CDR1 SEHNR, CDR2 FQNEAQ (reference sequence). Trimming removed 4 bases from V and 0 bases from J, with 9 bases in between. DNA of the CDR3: TGTGCCAGCAGCTCCAGACAGCTGAACACTGAAGCTTTCTTT. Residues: CASSSRQLNTEAFF.

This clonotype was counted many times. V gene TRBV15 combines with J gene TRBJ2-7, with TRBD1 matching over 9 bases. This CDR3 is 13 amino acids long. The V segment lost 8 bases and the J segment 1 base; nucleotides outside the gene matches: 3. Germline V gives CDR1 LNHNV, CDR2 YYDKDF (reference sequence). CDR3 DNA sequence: TGTGCCACCGCCGGACAGGGGTCCTACGAGCAGTACTTC. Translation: CATAGQGSYEQYF.

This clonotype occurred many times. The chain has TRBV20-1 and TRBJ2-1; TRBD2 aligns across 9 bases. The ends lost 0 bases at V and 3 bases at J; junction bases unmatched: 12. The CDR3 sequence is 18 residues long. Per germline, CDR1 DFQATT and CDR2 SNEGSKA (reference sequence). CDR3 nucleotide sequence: TGCAGTGCTAGAGATAGTATTTTACGACTAGCGGTCTACAATGAGCAGTTCTTC. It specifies CSARDSILRLAVYNEQFF.

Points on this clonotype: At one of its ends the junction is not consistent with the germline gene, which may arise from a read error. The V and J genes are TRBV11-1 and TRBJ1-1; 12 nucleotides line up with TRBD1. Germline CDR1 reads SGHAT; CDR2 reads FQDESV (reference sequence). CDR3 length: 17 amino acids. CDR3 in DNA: TGCGCCAGCAGCAGCGGGACAGGGGGCCGACTGAACACTGAAGCTTTCTTT. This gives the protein CASSSGTGGRLNTEAFF.

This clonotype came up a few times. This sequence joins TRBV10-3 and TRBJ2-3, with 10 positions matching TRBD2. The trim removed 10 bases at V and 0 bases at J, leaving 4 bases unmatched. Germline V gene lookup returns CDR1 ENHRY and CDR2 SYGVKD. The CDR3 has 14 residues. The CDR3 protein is CATLAGASTDTQYF. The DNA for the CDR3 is TGTGCCACCCTAGCGGGAGCAAGCACAGATACGCAGTATTTT.

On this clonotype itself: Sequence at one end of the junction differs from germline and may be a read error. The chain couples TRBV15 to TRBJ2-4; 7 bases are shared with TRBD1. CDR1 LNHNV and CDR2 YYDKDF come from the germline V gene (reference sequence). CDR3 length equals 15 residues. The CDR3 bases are TGTGCCACCAGCAGAGATAAGGGGGCGCGTCTAATTCCGTACTTC. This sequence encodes CATSRDKGARLIPYF.

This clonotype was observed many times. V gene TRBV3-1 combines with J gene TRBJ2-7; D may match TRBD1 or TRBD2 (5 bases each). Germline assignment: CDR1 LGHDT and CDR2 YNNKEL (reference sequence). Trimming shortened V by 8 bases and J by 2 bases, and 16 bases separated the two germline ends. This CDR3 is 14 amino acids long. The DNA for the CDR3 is TGTGCCAGCCAGCTAAGGGGAGAAACCTACGAGCAGTACTTC. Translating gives CASQLRGETYEQYF.

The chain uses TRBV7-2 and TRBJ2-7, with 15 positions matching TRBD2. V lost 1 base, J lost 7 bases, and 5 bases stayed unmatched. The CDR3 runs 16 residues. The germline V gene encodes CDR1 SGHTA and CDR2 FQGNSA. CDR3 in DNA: TGTGCCAGCAGCTTAGGAGGACTAGCGGGGGGGCATGAGCAGTACTTC. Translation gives CASSLGGLAGGHEQYF.

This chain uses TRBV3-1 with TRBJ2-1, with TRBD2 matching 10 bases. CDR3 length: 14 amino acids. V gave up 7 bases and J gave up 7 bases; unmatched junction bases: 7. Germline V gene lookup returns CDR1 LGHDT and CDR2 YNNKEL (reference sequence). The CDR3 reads CASTRAGGPNEQFF. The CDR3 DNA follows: TGTGCCAGCACCAGAGCGGGAGGGCCGAATGAGCAGTTCTTC.

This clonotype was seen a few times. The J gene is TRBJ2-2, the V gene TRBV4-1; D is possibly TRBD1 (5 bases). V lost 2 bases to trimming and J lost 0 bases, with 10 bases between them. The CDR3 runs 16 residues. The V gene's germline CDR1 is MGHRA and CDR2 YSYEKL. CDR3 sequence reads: CASSQTPQANTGELFF. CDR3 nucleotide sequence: TGCGCCAGCAGCCAAACCCCACAGGCGAACACCGGGGAGCTGTTTTTT.

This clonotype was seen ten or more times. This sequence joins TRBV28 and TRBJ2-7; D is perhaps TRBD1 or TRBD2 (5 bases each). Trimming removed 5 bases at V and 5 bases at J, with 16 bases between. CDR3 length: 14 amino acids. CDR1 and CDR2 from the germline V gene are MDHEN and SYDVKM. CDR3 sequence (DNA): TGTGCCAGCAGTGACGGGACCGTGTGGGACGAGCAGTACTTC. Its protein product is CASSDGTVWDEQYF.

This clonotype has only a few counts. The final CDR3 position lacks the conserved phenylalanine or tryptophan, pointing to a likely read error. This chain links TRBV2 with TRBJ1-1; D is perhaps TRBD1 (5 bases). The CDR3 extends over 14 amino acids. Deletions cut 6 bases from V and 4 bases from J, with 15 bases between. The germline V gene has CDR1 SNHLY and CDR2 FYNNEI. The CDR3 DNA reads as TGTGCCAGCAGGGCCTCAGGGTTGTTCACTGAAGCTTTCCTT. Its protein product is CASRASGLFTEAFL.

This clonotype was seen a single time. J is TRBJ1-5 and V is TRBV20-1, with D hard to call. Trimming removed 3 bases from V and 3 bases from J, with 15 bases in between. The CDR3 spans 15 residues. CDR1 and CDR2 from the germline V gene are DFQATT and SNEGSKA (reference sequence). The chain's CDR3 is CSASSKILINQPQHF. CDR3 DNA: TGCAGTGCTAGTTCCAAAATCCTTATCAATCAGCCCCAGCATTTT.

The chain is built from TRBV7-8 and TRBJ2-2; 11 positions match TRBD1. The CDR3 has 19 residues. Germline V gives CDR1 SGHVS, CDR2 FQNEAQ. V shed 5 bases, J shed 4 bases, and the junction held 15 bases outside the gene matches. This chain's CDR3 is CASSNPGQGAPSGTGELFF. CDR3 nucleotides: TGTGCCAGCAGCAACCCTGGACAGGGGGCCCCATCCGGCACCGGGGAGCTGTTTTTT.

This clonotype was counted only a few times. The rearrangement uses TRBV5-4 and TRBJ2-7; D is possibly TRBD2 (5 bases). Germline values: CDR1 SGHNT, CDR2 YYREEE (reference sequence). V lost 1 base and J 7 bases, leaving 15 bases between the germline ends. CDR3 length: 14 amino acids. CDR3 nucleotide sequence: TGTGCCAGCAGCTTGAACTTGCCGCCGGGGGAGCAGTACTTC. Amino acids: CASSLNLPPGEQYF.

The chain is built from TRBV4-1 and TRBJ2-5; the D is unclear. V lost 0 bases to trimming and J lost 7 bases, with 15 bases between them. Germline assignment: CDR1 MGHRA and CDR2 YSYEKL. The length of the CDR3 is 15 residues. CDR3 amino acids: CASSQESQLTGTQYF. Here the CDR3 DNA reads TGCGCCAGCAGCCAAGAAAGTCAACTAACTGGGACCCAGTACTTC.

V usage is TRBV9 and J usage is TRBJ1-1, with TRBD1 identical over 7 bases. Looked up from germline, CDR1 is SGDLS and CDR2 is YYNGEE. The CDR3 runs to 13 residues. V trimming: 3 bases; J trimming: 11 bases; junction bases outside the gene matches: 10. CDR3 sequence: CASSAEHDREAFF. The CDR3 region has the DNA TGTGCCAGCAGCGCCGAACACGACAGGGAGGCTTTCTTT.

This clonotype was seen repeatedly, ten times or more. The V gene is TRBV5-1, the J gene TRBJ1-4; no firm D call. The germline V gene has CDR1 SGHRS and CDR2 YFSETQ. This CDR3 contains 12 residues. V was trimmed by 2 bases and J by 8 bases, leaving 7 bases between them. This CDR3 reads CASSLAGEKLFF. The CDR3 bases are TGCGCCAGCAGCTTAGCCGGAGAAAAACTGTTTTTT.